This TCR beta chain was retrieved from a study of blood T cell repertoires in COVID-19. Clones were read by immunoSEQ multiplex PCR, and TCRdb kept only the in-frame ones, dropping some. The table includes fewer than 200,000 clones, roughly 89% detected once. Trimming removed 6 bases from V and 10 bases from J, with 18 bases in between. The CDR3 runs 13 residues. The V call is TRBV12-3 or TRBV12-4, the J call TRBJ1-1, with a possible D match to TRBD1 (5 bases). Source material: PBMCs or T cells enriched from blood (not recorded which). This TCR derives from a woman in her 30s who had been exposed to COVID-19. The CDR3 DNA is TGTGCCAGCAGCTCCAGCAGGGATAGTCGAGCTTTCTTT. Amino acids: CASSSSRDSRAFF.